The rows below give T cell receptor beta chains drawn from one sample of a study of CD8+ T cells in alopecia areata. The protocol was immunoSEQ multiplex PCR, while the TCRdb copy is restricted to in-frame clones and leaves out a portion. Of over 90,000 clones in the sample, just over 85% are singletons; the top ten hold 11%. Sequenced here: CD8+ T cells sorted from blood, sampled at approximately week 30, from a patient treated with tofacitinib. The receptors come from a human donor with alopecia areata. The CDR3 runs from the conserved cysteine through the conserved F or W. The order of the fields is clone size, J gene, D gene, V gene, CDR3 protein, CDR3 DNA. The D gene is left open where the match is weak. Size is omitted from some rows. Given values are once, few, many or a class for expanded clones.

NA,TRBJ2-4,NA,TRBV5-6,CASSLVARSKNIQYF,TGTGCCAGCAGCTTGGTAGCCAGAAGCAAAAACATTCAGTACTTC
NA,TRBJ2-7,NA,TRBV6-5,CASTPFPGASYEQYF,TGTGCCAGCACCCCTTTCCCAGGGGCCTCCTACGAGCAGTACTTC
NA,TRBJ2-1,NA,TRBV6-5,CASRVGNEQFF,TGTGCCAGCAGAGTCGGGAATGAGCAGTTCTTC
NA,TRBJ2-5,NA,TRBV29-1,CSVEKETDYQETQYF,TGCAGCGTTGAAAAAGAGACAGATTATCAAGAGACCCAGTACTTC
NA,TRBJ2-1,NA,TRBV4-1,CASSQASDYNEQFF,TGCGCCAGCAGCCAAGCTAGCGATTACAATGAGCAGTTCTTC
NA,TRBJ1-1,TRBD1,TRBV9,CASSVDQGDPEAFF,TGTGCCAGCAGCGTAGACCAGGGGGACCCTGAAGCTTTCTTT
NA,TRBJ2-7,TRBD1,TRBV7-9,CASISDRGYEQYF,TGTGCCAGCATATCAGACAGGGGCTACGAGCAGTACTTC
NA,TRBJ1-1,TRBD1,TRBV6-6,CASRPGQGYTEAFF,TGTGCCAGCAGGCCGGGACAGGGATACACTGAAGCTTTCTTT
NA,TRBJ2-7,NA,TRBV25-1,CASRGGGGRHEQYF,TGTGCCAGCAGGGGGGGCGGAGGGCGCCACGAGCAGTACTTC
once,TRBJ1-1,NA,TRBV5-5,CASSLAAATVMNTEAFF,TGTGCCAGCAGCTTAGCTGCGGCAACCGTAATGAACACTGAAGCTTTCTTT
NA,TRBJ2-1,NA,TRBV11-2,CASSRQGYNEQFF,TGTGCCAGCAGCCGTCAGGGCTACAATGAGCAGTTCTTC